This TCR beta chain comes out of a study of T cell responses to AZD1222 COVID-19 vaccine. Study observations and caveats: At study baseline, merely five or six AZD1222 recipients were seropositive. Clonal diversity was possibly underestimated; the donors were predominantly white British and more often female.

This clone came up once. Its target is not known. Germline values: CDR1 SGHAT, CDR2 FQNNGV. The CDR3 totals 15 residues. V lost 5 bases, J lost 6 bases, and 17 bases lay in between. The assay was immunoSEQ multiplex PCR, and TCRdb's table has in-frame clones only and misses some. The sample contains some 110,000 clones, about 88% of which appear only once. V usage is TRBV11-2 and J usage is TRBJ2-1, with D perhaps assigned TRBD1 or TRBD2 (6 bases each). The material was peripheral blood, obtained on day 0 of AZD1222 vaccination. The TCR was taken from an adult in good health. CDR3 loop: CASSEGSGGPNEQFF. CDR3 DNA sequence: TGTGCCAGCAGCGAAGGAAGTGGGGGGCCCAATGAGCAGTTCTTC. Based on the CDR3 plus reference TRBV11-2 and TRBJ2-1, the full variable domain is EAGVAQSPRYKIIEKRQSVAFWCNPISGHATLYWYQQILGQGPKLLIQFQNNGVVDDSQLPKDRFSAERLKGVDSTLKIQPAKLEDSAVYLCASSEGSGGPNEQFFGPGTRLTVL.